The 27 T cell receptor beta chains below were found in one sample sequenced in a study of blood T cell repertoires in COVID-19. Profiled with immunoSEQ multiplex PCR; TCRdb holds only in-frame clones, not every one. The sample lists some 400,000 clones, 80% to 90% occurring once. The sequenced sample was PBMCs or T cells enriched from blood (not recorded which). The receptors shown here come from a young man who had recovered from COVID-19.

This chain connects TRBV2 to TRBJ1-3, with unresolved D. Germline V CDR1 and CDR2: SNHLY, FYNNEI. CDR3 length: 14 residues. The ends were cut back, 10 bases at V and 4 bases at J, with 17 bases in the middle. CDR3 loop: CAITTPGSGNTIYF. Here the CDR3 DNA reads TGTGCCATCACCACCCCCGGGTCCGGAAACACCATATATTTT.

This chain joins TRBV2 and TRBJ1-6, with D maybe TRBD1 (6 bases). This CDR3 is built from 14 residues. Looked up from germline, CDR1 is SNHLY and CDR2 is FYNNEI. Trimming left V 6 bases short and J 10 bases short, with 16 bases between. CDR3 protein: CASSLVPGESPLHF. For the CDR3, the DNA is TGTGCCAGCAGCCTCGTGCCAGGGGAATCACCCCTCCACTTT.

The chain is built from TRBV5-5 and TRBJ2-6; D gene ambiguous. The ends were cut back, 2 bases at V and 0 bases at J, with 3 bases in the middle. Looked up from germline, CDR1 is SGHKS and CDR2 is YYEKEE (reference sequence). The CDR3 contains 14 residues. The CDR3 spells CASSFSSGANVLTF. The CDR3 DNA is TGTGCCAGCAGCTTCTCCTCTGGGGCCAACGTCCTGACTTTC. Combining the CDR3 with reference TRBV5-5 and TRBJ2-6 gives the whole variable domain DAGVTQSPTHLIKTRGQQVTLRCSPISGHKSVSWYQQVLGQGPQFIFQYYEKEERGRGNFPDRFSARQFPNYSSELNVNALLLGDSALYLCASSFSSGANVLTFGAGSRLTVL.

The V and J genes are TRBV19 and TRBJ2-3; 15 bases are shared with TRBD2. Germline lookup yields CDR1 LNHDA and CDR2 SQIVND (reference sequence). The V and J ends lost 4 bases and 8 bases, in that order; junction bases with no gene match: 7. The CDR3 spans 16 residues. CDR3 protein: CASSTRTSGRAGTQYF. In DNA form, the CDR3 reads TGTGCCAGTAGTACACGGACTAGCGGGAGGGCCGGTACGCAGTATTTT. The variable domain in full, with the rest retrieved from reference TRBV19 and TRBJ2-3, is DGGITQSPKYLFRKEGQNVTLSCEQNLNHDAMYWYRQDPGQGLRLIYYSQIVNDFQKGDIAEGYSVSREKKESFPLTVTSAQKNPTAFYLCASSTRTSGRAGTQYFGPGTRLTVL.

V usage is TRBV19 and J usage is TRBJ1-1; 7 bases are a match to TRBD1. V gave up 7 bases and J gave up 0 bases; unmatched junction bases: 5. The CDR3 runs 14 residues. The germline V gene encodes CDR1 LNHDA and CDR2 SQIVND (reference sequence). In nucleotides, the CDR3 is TGTGCCAGTAACCCGGGACAGCTGAACACTGAAGCTTTCTTT. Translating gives CASNPGQLNTEAFF.

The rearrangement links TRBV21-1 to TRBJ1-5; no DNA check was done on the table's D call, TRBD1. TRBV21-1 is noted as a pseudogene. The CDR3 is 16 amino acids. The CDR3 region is CASSKVDKGPNQPQHF. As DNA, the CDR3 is TGTGCCAGCAGCAAAGTGGACAAGGGCCCCAATCAGCCCCAGCATTTT.

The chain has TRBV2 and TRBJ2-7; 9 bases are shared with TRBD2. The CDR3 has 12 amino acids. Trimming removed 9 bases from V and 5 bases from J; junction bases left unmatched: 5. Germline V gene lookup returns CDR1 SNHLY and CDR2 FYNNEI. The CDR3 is CARGSGSDEQYF. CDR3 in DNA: TGTGCCAGAGGTAGCGGGAGCGACGAGCAGTACTTC. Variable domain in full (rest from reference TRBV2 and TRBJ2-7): EPEVTQTPSHQVTQMGQEVILRCVPISNHLYFYWYRQILGQKVEFLVSFYNNEISEKSEIFDDQFSVERPDGSNFTLKIRSTKLEDSAMYFCARGSGSDEQYFGPGTRLTVT.

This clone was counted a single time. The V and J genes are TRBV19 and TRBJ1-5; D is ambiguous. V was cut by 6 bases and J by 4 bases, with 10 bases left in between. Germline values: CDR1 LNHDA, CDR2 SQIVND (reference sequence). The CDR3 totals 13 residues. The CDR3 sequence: CASRAAENQPQHF. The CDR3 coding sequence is TGTGCCAGTAGAGCAGCGGAGAATCAGCCCCAGCATTTT.

Here the CDR3 reads CASSPGQKAIQPQHF. The CDR3 DNA is TGTGCCAGCAGCCCGGGACAAAAGGCCATTCAGCCCCAGCATTTT. The V call is TRBV5-8, the J call TRBJ1-5, with D maybe TRBD1 (6 bases). The germline V gene encodes CDR1 SGHTS and CDR2 YDEGEE. V was pared by 4 bases and J by 6 bases, with 17 bases between. The CDR3 consists of 15 residues.

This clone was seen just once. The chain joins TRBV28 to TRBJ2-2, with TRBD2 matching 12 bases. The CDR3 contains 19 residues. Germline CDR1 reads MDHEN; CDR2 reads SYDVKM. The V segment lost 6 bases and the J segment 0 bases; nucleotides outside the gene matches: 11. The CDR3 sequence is CASRIMGLAGGPNTGELFF. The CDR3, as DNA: TGTGCCAGCAGAATAATGGGTCTAGCGGGAGGGCCGAACACCGGGGAGCTGTTTTTT.

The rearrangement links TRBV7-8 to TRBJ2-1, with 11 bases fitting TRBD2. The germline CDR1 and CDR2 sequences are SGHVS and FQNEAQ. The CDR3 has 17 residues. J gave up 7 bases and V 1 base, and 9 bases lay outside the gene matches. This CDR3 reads CASSLGPGTSGGNEQFF. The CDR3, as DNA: TGTGCCAGCAGCTTAGGTCCCGGGACTAGCGGTGGAAATGAGCAGTTCTTC.

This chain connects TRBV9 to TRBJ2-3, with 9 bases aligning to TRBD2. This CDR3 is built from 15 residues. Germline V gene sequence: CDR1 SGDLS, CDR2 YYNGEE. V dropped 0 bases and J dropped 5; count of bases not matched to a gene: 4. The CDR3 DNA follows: TGTGCCAGCAGCGTAGGTAATAGCGGGAGAGATACGCAGTATTTT. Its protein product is CASSVGNSGRDTQYF.

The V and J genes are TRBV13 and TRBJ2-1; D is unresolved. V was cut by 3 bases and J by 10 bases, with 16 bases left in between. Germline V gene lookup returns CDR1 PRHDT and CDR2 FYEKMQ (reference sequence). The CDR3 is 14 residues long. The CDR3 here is CASSFPTNTIEQFF. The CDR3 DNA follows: TGTGCCAGCAGCTTCCCCACTAACACGATAGAGCAGTTCTTC.

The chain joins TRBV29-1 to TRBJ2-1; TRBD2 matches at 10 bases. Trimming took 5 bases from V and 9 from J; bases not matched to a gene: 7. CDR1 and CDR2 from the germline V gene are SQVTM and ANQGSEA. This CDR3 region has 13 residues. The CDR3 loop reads CSVSGRDLCEQFF. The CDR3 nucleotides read TGCAGCGTTAGCGGGAGGGATCTCTGTGAGCAGTTCTTC.

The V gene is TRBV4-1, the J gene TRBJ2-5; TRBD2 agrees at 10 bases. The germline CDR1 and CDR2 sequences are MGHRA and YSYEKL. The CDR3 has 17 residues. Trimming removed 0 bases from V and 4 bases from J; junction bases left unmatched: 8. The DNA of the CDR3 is TGCGCCAGCAGCCAAGATACGGCTAGCGGGAGACGAGAGACCCAGTACTTC. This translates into CASSQDTASGRRETQYF.

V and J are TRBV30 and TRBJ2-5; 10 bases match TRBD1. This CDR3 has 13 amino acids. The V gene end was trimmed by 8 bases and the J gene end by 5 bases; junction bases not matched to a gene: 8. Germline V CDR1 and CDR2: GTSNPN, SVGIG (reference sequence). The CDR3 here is CAGGDRGRETQYF. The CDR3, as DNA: TGTGCCGGCGGTGACAGGGGGCGGGAGACCCAGTACTTC.

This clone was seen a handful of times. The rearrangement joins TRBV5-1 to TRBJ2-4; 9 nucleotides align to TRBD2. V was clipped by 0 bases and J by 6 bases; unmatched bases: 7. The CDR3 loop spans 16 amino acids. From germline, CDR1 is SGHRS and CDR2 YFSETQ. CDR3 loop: CASSLDGSGGGNIQYF. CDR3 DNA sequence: TGCGCCAGCAGCTTGGACGGTAGCGGGGGAGGAAACATTCAGTACTTC.

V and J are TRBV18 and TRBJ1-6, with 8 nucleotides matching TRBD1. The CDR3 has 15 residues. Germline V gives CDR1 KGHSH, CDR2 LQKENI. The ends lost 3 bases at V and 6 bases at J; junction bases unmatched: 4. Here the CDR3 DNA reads TGTGCCAGCTCACCCTCGACAGGGGTTAATTCACCCCTCCACTTT. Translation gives CASSPSTGVNSPLHF. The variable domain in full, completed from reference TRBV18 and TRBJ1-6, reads NAGVMQNPRHLVRRRGQEARLRCSPMKGHSHVYWYRQLPEEGLKFMVYLQKENIIDESGMPKERFSAEFPKEGPSILRIQQVVRGDSAAYFCASSPSTGVNSPLHFGNGTRLTVT.

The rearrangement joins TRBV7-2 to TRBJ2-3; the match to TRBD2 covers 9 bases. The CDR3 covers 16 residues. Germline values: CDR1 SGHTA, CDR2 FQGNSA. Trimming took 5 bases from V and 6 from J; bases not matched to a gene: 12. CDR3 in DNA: TGTGCCAGCAGCCCCGTCGCGGGAGGGCCTTCGGATACGCAGTATTTT. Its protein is CASSPVAGGPSDTQYF.

The CDR3 protein is CASSQGAVAGEQYF. The CDR3 DNA is TGTGCCAGCAGCCAAGGTGCAGTAGCGGGGGAGCAGTACTTC. The chain links TRBV3-1 (or the pseudogene TRBV3-2) to TRBJ2-7; TRBD2 agrees at 8 bases. The CDR3 consists of 14 residues. Germline trimming cut 1 base from V and 7 bases from J; bases unmatched to any gene: 6. CDR1 and CDR2 (germline): LGHDT, YNNKEL (reference sequence).

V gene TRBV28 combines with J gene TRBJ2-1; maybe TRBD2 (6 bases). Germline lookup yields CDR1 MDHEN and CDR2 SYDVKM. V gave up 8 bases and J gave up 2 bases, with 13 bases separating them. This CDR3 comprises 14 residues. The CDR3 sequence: CASGMPGAYNEQFF. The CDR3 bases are TGTGCCAGCGGGATGCCGGGGGCCTACAATGAGCAGTTCTTC.

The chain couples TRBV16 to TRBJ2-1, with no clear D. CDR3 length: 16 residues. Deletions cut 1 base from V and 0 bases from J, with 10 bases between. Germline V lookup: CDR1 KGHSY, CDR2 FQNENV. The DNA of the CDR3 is TGTGCCAGCAGCCAATTAAGTCCTAGCTCCTACAATGAGCAGTTCTTC. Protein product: CASSQLSPSSYNEQFF. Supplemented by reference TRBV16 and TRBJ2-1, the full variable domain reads GEEVAQTPKHLVRGEGQKAKLYCAPIKGHSYVFWYQQVLKNEFKFLISFQNENVFDETGMPKERFSAKCLPNSPCSLEIQATKLEDSAVYFCASSQLSPSSYNEQFFGPGTRLTVL.

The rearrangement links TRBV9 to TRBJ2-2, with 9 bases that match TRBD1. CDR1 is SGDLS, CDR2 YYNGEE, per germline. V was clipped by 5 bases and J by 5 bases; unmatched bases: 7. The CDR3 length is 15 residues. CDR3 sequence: CASRGTGLRTGELFF. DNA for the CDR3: TGTGCCAGCAGAGGGACAGGGCTAAGGACCGGGGAGCTGTTTTTT.

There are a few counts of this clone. DNA for the CDR3: TGTGCCAGCCACGAGAGGCAGGGGGAGACCCAGTACTTC. Protein sequence: CASHERQGETQYF. This sequence joins TRBV2 and TRBJ2-5, with a possible D match to TRBD1 (6 bases). V dropped 8 bases and J dropped 5 bases, with 15 bases sitting between them. Looked up from germline, CDR1 is SNHLY and CDR2 is FYNNEI. This CDR3 is built from 13 residues.

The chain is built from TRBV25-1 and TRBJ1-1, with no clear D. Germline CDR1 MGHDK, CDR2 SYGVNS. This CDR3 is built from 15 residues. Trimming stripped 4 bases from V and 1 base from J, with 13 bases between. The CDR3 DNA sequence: TGTGCCAGCAGTGCCGACATCGGCCGGAACACTGAAGCTTTCTTT. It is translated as CASSADIGRNTEAFF.

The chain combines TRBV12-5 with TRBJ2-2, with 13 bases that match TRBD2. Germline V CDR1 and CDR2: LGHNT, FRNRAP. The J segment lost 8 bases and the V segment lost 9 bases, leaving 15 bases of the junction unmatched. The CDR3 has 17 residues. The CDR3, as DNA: TGTGCTAGCTCCGGACTAGCGGGAGTGCTGGTGTCTGGGGAGCTGTTTTTT. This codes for CASSGLAGVLVSGELFF. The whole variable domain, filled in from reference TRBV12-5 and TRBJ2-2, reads DARVTQTPRHKVTEMGQEVTMRCQPILGHNTVFWYRQTMMQGLELLAYFRNRAPLDDSGMPKDRFSAEMPDATLATLKIQPSEPRDSAVYFCASSGLAGVLVSGELFFGEGSRLTVL.

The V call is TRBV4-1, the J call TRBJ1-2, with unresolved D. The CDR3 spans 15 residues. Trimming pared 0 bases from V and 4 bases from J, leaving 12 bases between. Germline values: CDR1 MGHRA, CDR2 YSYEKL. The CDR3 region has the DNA TGCGCCAGCAGCCAAGATGGGCCTCCCCGCTATGGCTACACCTTC. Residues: CASSQDGPPRYGYTF.